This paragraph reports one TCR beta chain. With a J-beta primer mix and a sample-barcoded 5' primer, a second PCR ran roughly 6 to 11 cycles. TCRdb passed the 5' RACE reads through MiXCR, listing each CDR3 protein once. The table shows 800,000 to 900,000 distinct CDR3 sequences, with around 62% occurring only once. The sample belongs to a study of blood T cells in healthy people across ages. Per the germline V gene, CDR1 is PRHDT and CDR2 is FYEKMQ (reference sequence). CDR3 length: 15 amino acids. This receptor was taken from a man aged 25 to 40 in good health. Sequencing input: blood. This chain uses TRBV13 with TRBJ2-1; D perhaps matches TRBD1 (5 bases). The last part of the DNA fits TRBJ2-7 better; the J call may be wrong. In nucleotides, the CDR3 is TGTGCCAGCAGCCGCCGCGGCAGGGTTTCCTACGAGCAGTACTTC. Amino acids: CASSRRGRVSYEQYF.